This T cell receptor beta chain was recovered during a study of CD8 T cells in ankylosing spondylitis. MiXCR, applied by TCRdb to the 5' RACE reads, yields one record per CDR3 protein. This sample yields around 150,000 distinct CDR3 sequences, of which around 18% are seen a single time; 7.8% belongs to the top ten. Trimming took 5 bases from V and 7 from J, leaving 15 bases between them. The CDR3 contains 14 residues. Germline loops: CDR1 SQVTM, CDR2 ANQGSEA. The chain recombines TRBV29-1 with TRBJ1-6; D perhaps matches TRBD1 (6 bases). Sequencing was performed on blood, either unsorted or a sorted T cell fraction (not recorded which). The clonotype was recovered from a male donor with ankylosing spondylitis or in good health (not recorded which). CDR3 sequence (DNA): TGCAGCGTTTCGCAGGGGAGAGAGAATTCACCCCTCCACTTT. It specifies CSVSQGRENSPLHF.